A single sample gave rise to the 25 T cell receptor beta chains below, sequenced in a study of T cell changes during pregnancy in multiple sclerosis. TCRdb's copy holds only in-frame clones and misses some; the assay was immunoSEQ multiplex PCR. The sample carries around 99,000 clones, approximately 90% recorded once. The sample here was peripheral blood, taken in the third trimester of pregnancy. The receptor set was obtained from a female donor in good health, enrolled as a control in a pregnancy study.

In this sample, this clone turned up once. The chain has TRBV4-3 and TRBJ1-1; 8 nucleotides align to TRBD1. The CDR3 extends over 18 amino acids. The germline V gene encodes CDR1 LGHNA and CDR2 YSLEER. J was trimmed by 3 bases and V by 0 bases; bases with no gene match: 12. This CDR3 reads CASSQDVGQGAFDTEAFF. In DNA form, the CDR3 reads TGCGCCAGCAGCCAAGATGTGGGCCAGGGGGCGTTCGACACTGAAGCTTTCTTT.

The rearrangement uses TRBV11-1 and TRBJ2-5; possibly TRBD2 for D (6 bases). Trimming cost V 5 bases and J 5 bases, with 21 bases left between them. The CDR3 has 16 amino acids. The V gene's germline CDR1 is SGHAT and CDR2 FQDESV (reference sequence). The DNA for the CDR3 is TGTGCCAGCAGCCCCAGAAGAGCGGGCGTGGAGGAGACCCAGTACTTC. Its translation: CASSPRRAGVEETQYF.

V is TRBV15 and J is TRBJ2-7; the D gene is possibly TRBD2 (5 bases). V was clipped by 2 bases and J by 3 bases, with 14 bases between them. The CDR3 has 15 residues. Looked up from germline, CDR1 is LNHNV and CDR2 is YYDKDF (reference sequence). The CDR3 spells CATSRKRDGGYEQYF. CDR3 DNA: TGTGCCACCAGCAGAAAACGCGACGGAGGCTACGAGCAGTACTTC.

The V gene is TRBV6-1, the J gene TRBJ2-1; 10 bases are shared with TRBD2. Per germline, CDR1 MNHNS and CDR2 SASEGT. The CDR3 is 14 amino acids. V gave up 7 bases and J gave up 10 bases; unmatched junction bases: 10. CDR3 in DNA: TGTGCCAGCATCCACGCTAGCGGGGGACGAGAGCAGTTCTTC. Translated: CASIHASGGREQFF.

V usage is TRBV6-1 and J usage is TRBJ1-2, with a weak D call TRBD1 (6 bases). Germline-derived CDR1 and CDR2 are MNHNS and SASEGT. V was cut by 7 bases and J by 0 bases, with 12 bases left in between. This CDR3 has 14 amino acids. The CDR3 DNA follows: TGTGCCAGCAAACTCGGGACAACTAACTATGGCTACACCTTC. Translating gives CASKLGTTNYGYTF.

The V call is TRBV6-7, the J call TRBJ1-1; the D gene is possibly TRBD1 (5 bases). TRBV6-7 is designated an ORF whose function remains uncertain. CDR3 size: 15 residues. Trimming took 4 bases from V and 1 from J, leaving 13 bases between them. CDR3 in DNA: TGTGCCAGCAGTTTAAGGGGAGGAAGGAACACTGAAGCTTTCTTT. Translated, it gives CASSLRGGRNTEAFF.

The rearrangement links TRBV6-6 to TRBJ1-4; 8 nucleotides line up with TRBD1. Germline V gene lookup returns CDR1 MNHNY and CDR2 SVGAGI (reference sequence). With 4 bases clipped from V and 6 bases from J, the junction kept 4 bases outside the gene matches. The CDR3 covers 14 residues. The CDR3 DNA reads as TGTGCCAGCAGTTCGACAGGGGATTATGAAAAACTGTTTTTT. This codes for CASSSTGDYEKLFF.

This chain joins TRBV6-6 and TRBJ1-2, with unresolved D. V shed 5 bases and J shed 5 bases, with 15 bases lying between them. Germline CDR1 is MNHNY and CDR2 is SVGAGI (reference sequence). This CDR3 contains 14 residues. The chain's CDR3 is CASSTGPGRYGYTF. CDR3 sequence (DNA): TGTGCCAGCAGTACCGGCCCAGGCCGATATGGCTACACCTTC.

V usage is TRBV29-1 and J usage is TRBJ2-2, with a possible D match to TRBD1 (5 bases). Germline V gene data show CDR1 as SQVTM and CDR2 as ANQGSEA. Trimming left V 7 bases short and J 5 bases short, with 11 bases between. This CDR3 spans 12 amino acids. DNA for the CDR3: TGCAGCGCCAGCCAGGGTACCGGGGAGCTGTTTTTT. It codes for CSASQGTGELFF.

V and J are TRBV7-9 and TRBJ1-1; 11 bases agree with TRBD1. From germline, CDR1 is SEHNR and CDR2 FQNEAQ (reference sequence). V shed 3 bases and J 5 bases; nucleotides not matched to a gene: 2. The CDR3 spans 14 residues. For the CDR3, the DNA is TGTGCCAGCAGCTTGGGACAGGGGGAAACTGAAGCTTTCTTT. Its translation is CASSLGQGETEAFF.

The chain employs TRBV2 and TRBJ1-2; D perhaps matches TRBD1 (6 bases). This CDR3 spans 15 amino acids. Germline V gene sequence: CDR1 SNHLY, CDR2 FYNNEI. Trimming left V 2 bases short and J 7 bases short, with 17 bases between. The CDR3 coding sequence is TGTGCCAGCAGTGAACTAGCCGGGTCGACAGGTGGCTACACCTTC. As protein: CASSELAGSTGGYTF.

This sequence joins TRBV7-9 and TRBJ1-1, with D perhaps matching TRBD1 (6 bases). This CDR3 region has 11 residues. Trimming took off 6 bases at V and 7 bases at J, with 9 bases between the two ends. Germline V gives CDR1 SEHNR, CDR2 FQNEAQ (reference sequence). The CDR3 reads CASRRGGEAFF. In nucleotides, the CDR3 is TGTGCCAGCAGAAGGGGGGGTGAAGCTTTCTTT.

CDR3 sequence: CASSSIFRGVEAFF. The CDR3 DNA reads TGTGCCAGCAGCTCAATATTTAGAGGAGTCGAAGCTTTCTTT. The chain joins TRBV11-3 to TRBJ1-1; D not resolved. The germline CDR1 and CDR2 sequences are SGHNT and YENEEA. The ends were cut back, 4 bases at V and 8 bases at J, with 17 bases in the middle. The CDR3 loop spans 14 amino acids.

The V and J genes are TRBV6-5 and TRBJ1-2, with a weak D call TRBD1 (6 bases). The CDR3 is made up of 13 amino acids. Deletions cut 6 bases from V and 8 bases from J, with 16 bases between. CDR1 is MNHEY, CDR2 SVGAGI, per germline. CDR3 in DNA: TGTGCCAGCAGGAAGACAACAGGGAGCGGCTACACCTTC. This translates into CASRKTTGSGYTF.

The chain joins TRBV7-6 to TRBJ2-3; D might be TRBD1 (6 bases). Looked up from germline, CDR1 is SGHVS and CDR2 is FNYEAQ. The CDR3 is 16 amino acids. With 0 bases removed from V and 3 bases from J, the gap between germline ends came to 13 bases. The CDR3 DNA reads as TGTGCCAGCAGCTTAGCCGGGACACCAAAAACAGATACGCAGTATTTT. This sequence encodes CASSLAGTPKTDTQYF.

The J gene is TRBJ1-1, the V gene TRBV6-4; 8 bases agree with TRBD1. The CDR3 is 13 amino acids. Looked up from germline, CDR1 is MRHNA and CDR2 is SNTAGT. V gave up 6 bases and J gave up 4 bases; unmatched junction bases: 4. Written as DNA, the CDR3 is TGTGCCAGCAGCCTGGACAGGGCCACTGAAGCTTTCTTT. Translation gives CASSLDRATEAFF.

This rearrangement joins TRBV5-5 to TRBJ2-5; D might be TRBD1 (5 bases). V was clipped by 0 bases and J by 5 bases, with 11 bases between them. CDR1 SGHKS and CDR2 YYEKEE come from the germline V gene (reference sequence). The CDR3 has 14 residues. The CDR3 spells CASSLGAGKETQYF. The CDR3, as DNA: TGTGCCAGCAGCTTGGGGGCAGGGAAGGAGACCCAGTACTTC. The whole variable domain, remainder taken from reference TRBV5-5 and TRBJ2-5, is DAGVTQSPTHLIKTRGQQVTLRCSPISGHKSVSWYQQVLGQGPQFIFQYYEKEERGRGNFPDRFSARQFPNYSSELNVNALLLGDSALYLCASSLGAGKETQYFGPGTRLLVL.

J is TRBJ1-4 and V is TRBV9; 8 positions agree with TRBD1. Germline V CDR1 and CDR2: SGDLS, YYNGEE. This CDR3 is 16 amino acids long. V shed 4 bases and J 4 bases; nucleotides not matched to a gene: 9. CDR3 DNA: TGTGCCAGCAGCCCTATGAGAGGACAGGGTAATGAAAAACTGTTTTTT. This gives the protein CASSPMRGQGNEKLFF.

This chain joins TRBV6-5 and TRBJ2-7; 7 bases fit TRBD1. The V gene's germline CDR1 is MNHEY and CDR2 SVGAGI. Unmatched junction bases numbered 7, after V lost 2 bases and J lost 0 bases. This CDR3 has 16 amino acids. Here the CDR3 DNA reads TGTGCCAGCAGTTACGAGGGGGCAGGGGGCTCCTACGAGCAGTACTTC. The encoded protein is CASSYEGAGGSYEQYF.

The J gene is TRBJ2-5, the V gene TRBV19, with 7 nucleotides matching TRBD1. Per germline, CDR1 LNHDA and CDR2 SQIVND (reference sequence). The CDR3 contains 14 residues. V was clipped by 5 bases and J by 4 bases; unmatched bases: 7. The CDR3 region has the DNA TGTGCCAGTAGTCCAACAGGGGTTCCAGAGACCCAGTACTTC. The encoded protein is CASSPTGVPETQYF.

This sequence joins TRBV9 and TRBJ1-1; unclear D gene. This CDR3 spans 14 amino acids. Germline lookup yields CDR1 SGDLS and CDR2 YYNGEE. The ends were cut back, 1 base at V and 0 bases at J, with 7 bases in the middle. CDR3 sequence: CASSVSNLNTEAFF. The CDR3 nucleotides read TGTGCCAGCAGCGTAAGCAATCTGAACACTGAAGCTTTCTTT.

The rearrangement joins TRBV6-5 to TRBJ1-5; D might be TRBD1 (6 bases). The CDR3 loop spans 13 amino acids. Germline loops: CDR1 MNHEY, CDR2 SVGAGI. The ends were cut back, 6 bases at V and 5 bases at J, with 11 bases in the middle. CDR3 sequence (DNA): TGTGCCAGCAGAATTAACAGGGATCAGCCCCAGCATTTT. It codes for CASRINRDQPQHF.

The chain recombines TRBV7-9 with TRBJ1-6; 9 nucleotides line up with TRBD1. Per germline, CDR1 SEHNR and CDR2 FQNEAQ (reference sequence). This CDR3 region has 17 residues. Trimming removed 2 bases from V and 10 bases from J; junction bases left unmatched: 12. CDR3 in amino acids: CASSLSLPGQGLSPLHF. The CDR3 nucleotides are TGTGCCAGCAGCTTAAGTCTCCCGGGACAGGGTTTATCACCCCTCCACTTT.

The genes are TRBV14 and TRBJ2-7, with a weak D call TRBD1 (6 bases). The CDR3 has 13 residues. The germline V gene encodes CDR1 SGHDN and CDR2 FVKESK. The V gene lost 2 bases and the J gene lost 4 bases, with 9 bases spanning the gap. CDR3 bases: TGTGCCAGCAGCCAAAGGGGGTTTTACGAGCAGTACTTC. As protein: CASSQRGFYEQYF.

This chain uses TRBV11-2 with TRBJ1-1; no firm D call. The germline V and J ends were trimmed by 2 bases and 1 base, with 5 bases remaining between them. CDR3 length: 13 amino acids. CDR1 is SGHAT and CDR2 is FQNNGV in the germline V gene. As DNA, the CDR3 is TGTGCCAGCAGCTTAAACAGGAACACTGAAGCTTTCTTT. This translates into CASSLNRNTEAFF.